Given below is one TCR beta chain in context. How the authors handled the data: The assay estimated nucleated cells by amplifying reference gene primers. Measured with immunoSEQ multiplex PCR; TCRdb has only the in-frame clones, and not every one. V and J calls and clone size follow that table, whereas D and trimming were derived from the DNA. This table holds 250,000 to 300,000 clones, over 65% found once. The sample originates from a study of blood T cell repertoires in COVID-19. Study in general: Sample material is recorded as cDNA or gDNA derived from T cells, B-cell-depleted T cells, or PBMCs.

Germline values: CDR1 LNHDA, CDR2 SQIVND (reference sequence). V shed 5 bases, J shed 4 bases, and the junction held 4 bases outside the gene matches. CDR3 length equals 13 residues. The specimen sequenced was peripheral blood. The chain joins TRBV19 to TRBJ1-2, with TRBD1 matching 7 bases. This clonotype was sampled from an elderly woman with acute or convalescent COVID-19. DNA of the CDR3: TGTGCCAGTAGTTGGGACAGTTTCTATGGCTACACCTTC. Protein product: CASSWDSFYGYTF.